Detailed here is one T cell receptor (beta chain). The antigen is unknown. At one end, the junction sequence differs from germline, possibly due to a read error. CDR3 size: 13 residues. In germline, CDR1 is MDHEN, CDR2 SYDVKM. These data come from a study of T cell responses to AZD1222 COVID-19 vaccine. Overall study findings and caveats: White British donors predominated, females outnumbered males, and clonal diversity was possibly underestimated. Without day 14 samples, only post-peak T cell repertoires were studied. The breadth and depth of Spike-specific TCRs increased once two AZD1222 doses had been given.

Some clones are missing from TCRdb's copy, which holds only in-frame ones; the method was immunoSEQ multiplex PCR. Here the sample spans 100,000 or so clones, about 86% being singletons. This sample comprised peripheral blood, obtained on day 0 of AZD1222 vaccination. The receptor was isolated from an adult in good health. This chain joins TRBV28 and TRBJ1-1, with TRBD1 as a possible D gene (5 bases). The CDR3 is CASILFGTDEPFF. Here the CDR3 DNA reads TGTGCCAGCATCCTCTTCGGGACCGATGAACCTTTCTTT.